This entry lists 10 T cell receptor beta chains sequenced from one sample in a study of blood T cell repertoires in COVID-19. Clones were sequenced by immunoSEQ multiplex PCR, and TCRdb holds only the in-frame ones, with some missing. The sample lists 60,000 to 90,000 clones, around 90% occurring once. The sample was peripheral blood. All receptors derive from a woman older than 75 with acute or convalescent COVID-19.

The chain has TRBV27 and TRBJ2-1; 8 bases line up with TRBD1. This CDR3 has 14 residues. J gave up 6 bases and V 7 bases, and 8 bases lay outside the gene matches. Per the germline V gene, CDR1 is MNHEY and CDR2 is SMNVEV (reference sequence). CDR3 coding DNA: TGTGCCAGCAAAATGGACAGGGTAGGCAATGAGCAGTTCTTC. This encodes CASKMDRVGNEQFF.

The J gene is TRBJ1-6, the V gene TRBV3-1 (or the pseudogene TRBV3-2); 8 bases match TRBD1. The CDR3 loop spans 16 amino acids. Looked up from germline, CDR1 is LGHDT and CDR2 is YNNKEL (reference sequence). Trimming at V came to 2 bases and at J to 6 bases, leaving 6 bases not matched to a gene. The CDR3 is CASSQTGTGTNSPLHF. The CDR3 region has the DNA TGTGCCAGCAGCCAAACCGGGACAGGCACTAATTCACCCCTCCACTTT.

The J gene is TRBJ1-2, the V gene TRBV5-1, with 7 bases identical to TRBD1. Germline V CDR1 and CDR2: SGHRS, YFSETQ. The CDR3 consists of 14 residues. V dropped 1 base and J dropped 2; count of bases not matched to a gene: 2. For the CDR3, the DNA is TGCGCCAGCAGCTTGACGACAGGGAACTATGGCTACACCTTC. Protein product: CASSLTTGNYGYTF.

The genes are TRBV5-8 and TRBJ2-3; 7 bases are a match to TRBD1. The J segment lost 3 bases and the V segment lost 2 bases, leaving 6 bases of the junction unmatched. The length of the CDR3 is 15 residues. The V gene's germline CDR1 is SGHTS and CDR2 YDEGEE. CDR3 in DNA: TGTGCCAGCAGCTTACAGGGGTATGGGACAGATACGCAGTATTTT. This translates into CASSLQGYGTDTQYF.

The CDR3 spells CASSLAPGQETPLHF. CDR3 DNA sequence: TGCGCCAGCAGCTTGGCCCCGGGACAAGAGACACCCCTCCACTTT. The gene calls are TRBV5-1 and TRBJ1-6; D might be TRBD1 (6 bases). Trimming shortened V by 0 bases and J by 11 bases, and 15 bases separated the two germline ends. This CDR3 is 15 amino acids long. CDR1 and CDR2 (germline): SGHRS, YFSETQ.

The V call is TRBV6-5, the J call TRBJ1-2; tentative D call: TRBD1 (5 bases). The germline V gene has CDR1 MNHEY and CDR2 SVGAGI. The CDR3 contains 11 residues. The V and J ends lost 8 bases and 8 bases respectively, with 12 bases between them. The CDR3, as DNA: TGTGCCAGCCAGGACATGAAAGGCTACACCTTC. Translated, it gives CASQDMKGYTF.

The chain joins TRBV12-2 to TRBJ1-3; the table's TRBD1 call for D was not verified on the DNA. TRBV12-2 is a pseudogene segment. The CDR3 spans 17 residues. DNA of the CDR3: TGTGCAAGTCGCTTAGCACCCCCAGGGGGTGACGGAAACACCATATATTTT. This sequence encodes CASRLAPPGGDGNTIYF.

This chain links TRBV5-1 with TRBJ2-7; 10 nucleotides align to TRBD2. This CDR3 spans 15 amino acids. Germline V lookup: CDR1 SGHRS, CDR2 YFSETQ. The ends lost 0 bases at V and 6 bases at J; junction bases unmatched: 6. This chain's CDR3 is CASSLELAGAPEQYF. CDR3 DNA sequence: TGCGCCAGCAGCTTGGAGCTAGCGGGAGCCCCCGAGCAGTACTTC. The whole variable domain, remainder taken from reference TRBV5-1 and TRBJ2-7, is KAGVTQTPRYLIKTRGQQVTLSCSPISGHRSVSWYQQTPGQGLQFLFEYFSETQRNKGNFPGRFSGRQFSNSRSEMNVSTLELGDSALYLCASSLELAGAPEQYFGPGTRLTVT.

This clone was seen only once. V and J are TRBV3-1 (or the pseudogene TRBV3-2) and TRBJ2-7; 9 nucleotides align to TRBD1. Trimming at V came to 4 bases and at J to 6 bases, leaving 10 bases not matched to a gene. The CDR3 runs to 15 residues. Germline V gives CDR1 LGHDT, CDR2 YNNKEL (reference sequence). In DNA, the CDR3 is TGTGCCAGCAGCCCGGCCGGGACAGGGAACGGCGAGCAGTACTTC. Translation gives CASSPAGTGNGEQYF.

The chain links TRBV19 to TRBJ2-5; D unclear. Trimming removed 6 bases from V and 4 bases from J, with 6 bases in between. Per the germline V gene, CDR1 is LNHDA and CDR2 is SQIVND (reference sequence). The CDR3 is made up of 11 amino acids. In nucleotides, the CDR3 is TGTGCCAGTAGCCAGGCAGAGACCCAGTACTTC. It yields the protein CASSQAETQYF. The complete variable domain, with remaining parts taken from reference TRBV19 and TRBJ2-5, reads DGGITQSPKYLFRKEGQNVTLSCEQNLNHDAMYWYRQDPGQGLRLIYYSQIVNDFQKGDIAEGYSVSREKKESFPLTVTSAQKNPTAFYLCASSQAETQYFGPGTRLLVL.